This TCR beta chain was identified in a study of chemoradiotherapy in HPV16-positive cancers. The V segment lost 5 bases and the J segment 6 bases; nucleotides outside the gene matches: 11. CDR1 and CDR2 (germline): SGHAT, FQNNGV. The CDR3 has 15 residues. The method was immunoSEQ multiplex PCR; TCRdb's version includes in-frame clones alone and lacks a portion of them. The sample includes about 14,000 clones, about four fifths of them seen just once. Collection took place from a patient who underwent chemoradiotherapy. The receptor's source is a human donor with HPV-associated anogenital cancer. V and J are TRBV11-2 and TRBJ2-7; TRBD2 matches at 9 bases. CDR3 amino acids: CASSPTSGAPGEQYF. The CDR3 nucleotides read TGTGCCAGCAGCCCGACTAGCGGCGCGCCGGGCGAGCAGTACTTC.